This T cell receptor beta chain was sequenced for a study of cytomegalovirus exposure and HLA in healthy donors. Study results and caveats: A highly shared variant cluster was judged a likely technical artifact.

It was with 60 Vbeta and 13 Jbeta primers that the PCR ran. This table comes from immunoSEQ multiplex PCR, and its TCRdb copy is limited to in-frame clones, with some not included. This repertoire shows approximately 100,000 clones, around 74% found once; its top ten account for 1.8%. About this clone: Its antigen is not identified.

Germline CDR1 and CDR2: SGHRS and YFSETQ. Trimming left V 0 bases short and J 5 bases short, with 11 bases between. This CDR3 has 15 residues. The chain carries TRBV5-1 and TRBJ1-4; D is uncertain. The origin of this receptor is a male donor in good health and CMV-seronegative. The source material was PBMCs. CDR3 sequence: CASSLVAGLNEKLFF. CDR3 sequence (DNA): TGCGCCAGCAGCTTGGTTGCGGGCCTCAATGAAAAACTGTTTTTT.